The 8 T cell receptor beta chains presented below share a single source sample, sequenced in a study of shared clonotypes between healthy human individuals. Data came from immunoSEQ multiplex PCR; TCRdb stores just in-frame clones and leaves some out. The table lists a few million clones, about 94% of them singletons. Sequencing used naive CD4+ T cells sorted from blood. Documented subset: CD45RA+ positively selected. All receptors come from a man between 18 and 35 years old in good health.

The rearrangement uses TRBV30 and TRBJ1-5, with D maybe TRBD1 (5 bases). Germline-derived CDR1 and CDR2 are GTSNPN and SVGIG (reference sequence). Trimming shortened V by 3 bases and J by 9 bases, and 15 bases separated the two germline ends. The CDR3 is made up of 13 amino acids. CDR3 region: CAWSRVGGRPQHF. The CDR3 bases are TGTGCCTGGAGCAGGGTGGGGGGAAGGCCCCAGCATTTT.

The chain carries TRBV5-1 and TRBJ1-2; D possibly corresponds to TRBD1 (5 bases). The germline V gene encodes CDR1 SGHRS and CDR2 YFSETQ. The CDR3 extends over 16 amino acids. V was shortened by 3 bases and J by 8 bases, with 23 bases between the two germline ends. CDR3 in DNA: TGCGCCAGCAGCTCTGACAGAGCCCCCGGGGCGCGGGGCTACACCTTC. Translating it yields CASSSDRAPGARGYTF.

The genes are TRBV10-2 and TRBJ2-7, with TRBD1 as a possible D gene (5 bases). Germline V gene sequence: CDR1 WSHSY, CDR2 SAAADI. This CDR3 comprises 12 residues. Trimming removed 5 bases from V and 3 bases from J, with 8 bases in between. Here the CDR3 DNA reads TGCGCCAGCAGTAGACAGAGCTACGAGCAGTACTTC. Residues: CASSRQSYEQYF.

The chain joins TRBV19 to TRBJ1-6; no reliable D call. The V end was cut by 5 bases, the J end by 9 bases, with 11 bases between. The CDR3 is 13 amino acids. From germline, CDR1 is LNHDA and CDR2 SQIVND (reference sequence). The CDR3 coding sequence is TGTGCCAGTAGTTCGGTCCCGGCTTCACCCCTCCACTTT. It codes for CASSSVPASPLHF.

The gene calls are TRBV7-8 and TRBJ2-3; 7 bases are shared with TRBD2. Germline V gene lookup returns CDR1 SGHVS and CDR2 FQNEAQ. Trimming cost V 3 bases and J 0 bases; bases outside gene matches: 6. The CDR3 extends over 16 amino acids. This chain's CDR3 is CASSLGGAGSTDTQYF. As DNA, the CDR3 is TGTGCCAGCAGCTTGGGTGGAGCGGGGAGCACAGATACGCAGTATTTT.

The chain employs TRBV7-6 and TRBJ1-5, with a possible D match to TRBD1 (5 bases). V was cut by 6 bases and J by 3 bases, with 18 bases left in between. The CDR3 has 16 amino acids. The germline gives CDR1 SGHVS, CDR2 FNYEAQ. The CDR3 DNA follows: TGTGCCAGCAGTTATCAATCGGGGCCATTCAATCAGCCCCAGCATTTT. Its protein product is CASSYQSGPFNQPQHF.

Comments on this clone: The same CDR3 is also encoded by other DNA sequences in this sample. V and J are TRBV7-3 and TRBJ2-1; D gene unclear. Germline CDR1 reads SGHTA; CDR2 reads FQGTGA. CDR3 length: 12 residues. V was cut by 0 bases and J by 7 bases, with 4 bases left in between. This chain's CDR3 is CASSLTGNEQFF. The CDR3 DNA sequence: TGTGCCAGCAGCTTAACGGGAAATGAGCAGTTCTTC.

This sequence joins TRBV27 and TRBJ2-1, with D uncertain. V gave up 0 bases and J gave up 3 bases, with 3 bases separating them. Germline V gene data show CDR1 as MNHEY and CDR2 as SMNVEV (reference sequence). This CDR3 comprises 13 residues. In DNA, the CDR3 is TGTGCCAGCAGTTTATCCATCTACAATGAGCAGTTCTTC. Its protein product is CASSLSIYNEQFF.